This T cell receptor (beta chain) was sequenced during a study of T cell repertoires in cytomegalovirus infection. TCRdb itself ran the reads through MiXCR, one entry per CDR3 protein. The table includes 150,000 to 200,000 distinct CDR3 sequences, 28% detected once. Germline V gene lookup returns CDR1 SGHVS and CDR2 FNYEAQ. This CDR3 comprises 14 residues. V lost 0 bases to trimming and J lost 4 bases, with 6 bases between them. About this clonotype itself: Its antigen remains unidentified.

Findings and limits, study-wide: Summed frequency of public TCR beta families distinguished CMV carriers with the relevant HLA. Across the ex vivo response, the dominant clonotypes were HLA-C-restricted CMV-specific TCR beta clonotypes.

What was sequenced was PBMCs. The clonotype originates from a human donor in good health (CMV status not recorded). Some clones in this sample may be carry-over from other donors' samples. This chain joins TRBV7-6 and TRBJ2-2, with no clear D. The CDR3 sequence is CASSLAQITGELFF. The DNA for the CDR3 is TGTGCCAGCAGCTTAGCACAGATCACCGGGGAGCTGTTTTTT.